Presented here are 22 T cell receptor beta chains from one specimen sequenced in a study of T cell changes during pregnancy in multiple sclerosis. Only in-frame clones appear in the TCRdb table, and some are missing; sequencing was by immunoSEQ multiplex PCR. This sample has about 68,000 clones, with approximately 90% found just once. Sequences were derived from peripheral blood, sampled in the third trimester of pregnancy. The receptors originated from a female donor with multiple sclerosis, enrolled in a pregnancy study.

The chain joins TRBV7-2 to TRBJ2-1, with a tentative D call TRBD1 (6 bases). CDR3 length: 15 residues. Deletions cut 2 bases from V and 1 base from J, with 9 bases between. Germline loops: CDR1 SGHTA, CDR2 FQGNSA. Written as DNA, the CDR3 is TGTGCCAGCAGCTTATCAGGGGCGTCCTACAATGAGCAGTTCTTC. It codes for CASSLSGASYNEQFF.

CDR3 coding DNA: TGTGCCAGCAGTTACACTGGGACTCTCCTCACTGAAGCTTTCTTT. It yields the protein CASSYTGTLLTEAFF. The chain combines TRBV6-5 with TRBJ1-1; a weak D match, TRBD1 (5 bases). Trimming pared 2 bases from V and 4 bases from J, leaving 14 bases between. CDR1 is MNHEY and CDR2 is SVGAGI in the germline V gene. The CDR3 totals 15 residues.

This chain uses TRBV6-5 with TRBJ1-2, with 12 bases aligning to TRBD1. J lost 8 bases, V lost 5 bases, and 9 bases had no gene match. This CDR3 is 15 amino acids long. The germline V gene has CDR1 MNHEY and CDR2 SVGAGI. The CDR3 here is CASSVGQGARGGYTF. CDR3 in DNA: TGTGCCAGCAGTGTGGGACAGGGGGCGCGAGGAGGCTACACCTTC.

The chain carries TRBV15 and TRBJ2-1, with TRBD2 matching 9 bases. From germline, CDR1 is LNHNV and CDR2 YYDKDF (reference sequence). Trimming cost V 6 bases and J 7 bases; bases outside gene matches: 10. The CDR3 extends over 15 amino acids. CDR3 nucleotide sequence: TGTGCCACCAGACTAAGCGGGGGGATTACGAATGAGCAGTTCTTC. The encoded protein is CATRLSGGITNEQFF.

The rearrangement uses TRBV10-3 and TRBJ2-1, with 7 nucleotides matching TRBD1. Losses at the gene ends were 5 bases for V and 3 bases for J; bases not matched to a gene: 7. The CDR3 runs 15 residues. Germline CDR1 reads ENHRY; CDR2 reads SYGVKD. The CDR3 bases are TGTGCCATCAGTCACACCGGGACAGACTACAATGAGCAGTTCTTC. Its translation is CAISHTGTDYNEQFF.

This clone has only one observation. The chain uses TRBV11-2 and TRBJ2-3; 7 positions agree with TRBD1. The CDR3 contains 15 residues. Germline V gene data show CDR1 as SGHAT and CDR2 as FQNNGV. Trimming removed 1 base from V and 2 bases from J; junction bases left unmatched: 3. The CDR3, as DNA: TGTGCCAGCAGCTTAGTAGGGGGCAACACAGATACGCAGTATTTT. Translating it yields CASSLVGGNTDTQYF.

The V call is TRBV2, the J call TRBJ2-1; 11 bases fit TRBD2. V shed 8 bases, J shed 10 bases, and the junction held 13 bases outside the gene matches. Germline V gene data show CDR1 as SNHLY and CDR2 as FYNNEI. The CDR3 contains 15 residues. The CDR3, as DNA: TGTGCCAGCGTCGGGGTAGCGGGAGGGTTTGGGGAGCAGTTCTTC. Encoded protein: CASVGVAGGFGEQFF.

The rearrangement joins TRBV18 to TRBJ2-7, with 7 bases fitting TRBD2. CDR1 is KGHSH and CDR2 is LQKENI in the germline V gene. Unmatched junction bases numbered 5, after V lost 0 bases and J lost 6 bases. This CDR3 is 14 amino acids long. This CDR3 is CASSPPGRGGEQYF. Written as DNA, the CDR3 is TGTGCCAGCTCACCACCGGGGAGGGGTGGCGAGCAGTACTTC.

The rearrangement links TRBV5-6 to TRBJ2-1; 7 positions agree with TRBD1. The CDR3 has 16 residues. V was clipped by 0 bases and J by 0 bases; unmatched bases: 3. Germline values: CDR1 SGHDT, CDR2 YYEEEE. CDR3 region: CASSLVGTDSYNEQFF. CDR3 coding DNA: TGTGCCAGCAGCTTGGTGGGGACAGACTCCTACAATGAGCAGTTCTTC.

The chain uses TRBV19 and TRBJ2-5; TRBD1 matches at 7 bases. CDR3 length: 13 amino acids. Germline loops: CDR1 LNHDA, CDR2 SQIVND (reference sequence). Germline trimming cut 7 bases from V and 0 bases from J; bases unmatched to any gene: 2. CDR3 nucleotides: TGTGCCAGTAAGGGGGCGTACCAAGAGACCCAGTACTTC. Its protein product is CASKGAYQETQYF.

The V call is TRBV2, the J call TRBJ1-6; TRBD1 matches 7 bases. CDR1 SNHLY and CDR2 FYNNEI come from the germline V gene. This CDR3 comprises 14 residues. Unmatched junction bases numbered 7, after V lost 7 bases and J lost 7 bases. The CDR3 region has the DNA TGTGCCAGCACCACGGACAGGTTAAATTCACCCCTCCACTTT. As protein: CASTTDRLNSPLHF.

This rearrangement joins TRBV6-4 to TRBJ2-2; TRBD1 aligns across 10 bases. The germline CDR1 and CDR2 sequences are MRHNA and SNTAGT. This CDR3 spans 16 amino acids. J gave up 4 bases and V 3 bases, and 5 bases lay outside the gene matches. CDR3 in amino acids: CASSEAGTGATGELFF. DNA of the CDR3: TGTGCCAGCAGTGAGGCCGGGACAGGGGCCACCGGGGAGCTGTTTTTT.

The V gene is TRBV29-1, the J gene TRBJ2-5, with a weak D call TRBD1 (5 bases). The CDR3 length is 15 residues. The ends were cut back, 6 bases at V and 3 bases at J, with 20 bases in the middle. Germline CDR1 is SQVTM and CDR2 is ANQGSEA. The CDR3 DNA follows: TGCAGCGTCAGCCCCGAGGCTGGGGCGGAAGAGACCCAGTACTTC. It encodes CSVSPEAGAEETQYF.

This chain connects TRBV15 to TRBJ2-1; 8 bases agree with TRBD2. The CDR3 runs 16 residues. Trimming removed 5 bases from V and 2 bases from J; junction bases left unmatched: 8. CDR1 LNHNV and CDR2 YYDKDF come from the germline V gene (reference sequence). CDR3 DNA: TGTGCCACCAGCCGATCTCATAGCGGGGCCTACAATGAGCAGTTCTTC. Its translation is CATSRSHSGAYNEQFF.

The chain recombines TRBV10-1 with TRBJ2-1; 13 nucleotides line up with TRBD2. V dropped 4 bases and J dropped 5; count of bases not matched to a gene: 2. The germline V gene encodes CDR1 WNHNN and CDR2 SYGVQD (reference sequence). CDR3 length: 15 residues. The CDR3 region has the DNA TGCGCCAGCAGTGCCGGGACTAGCGGGGACAATGAGCAGTTCTTC. This gives the protein CASSAGTSGDNEQFF.

V usage is TRBV5-5 and J usage is TRBJ1-1, with D unclear. V was trimmed by 4 bases and J by 0 bases, leaving 10 bases between them. The germline gives CDR1 SGHKS, CDR2 YYEKEE (reference sequence). This CDR3 contains 14 residues. The CDR3 nucleotides read TGTGCCAGCAGCCAGAGCGTCATGAACACTGAAGCTTTCTTT. It specifies CASSQSVMNTEAFF.

The chain is built from TRBV7-9 and TRBJ1-1, with TRBD1 matching over 7 bases. This CDR3 spans 15 amino acids. Germline-derived CDR1 and CDR2 are SEHNR and FQNEAQ (reference sequence). The junction had 9 bases not matched to a gene; V was cut back by 4 bases and J by 4 bases. CDR3 in amino acids: CASSSNYRGGTEAFF. In nucleotides, the CDR3 is TGTGCCAGCAGCTCGAATTACAGGGGAGGCACTGAAGCTTTCTTT. Filled out from reference TRBV7-9 and TRBJ1-1, the complete variable domain reads DTGVSQNPRHKITKRGQNVTFRCDPISEHNRLYWYRQTLGQGPEFLTYFQNEAQLEKSRLLSDRFSAERPKGSFSTLEIQRTEQGDSAMYLCASSSNYRGGTEAFFGQGTRLTVV.

The chain joins TRBV7-8 to TRBJ2-1; D uncertain. The CDR3 length is 13 residues. V was pared by 4 bases and J by 8 bases, with 12 bases between. From germline, CDR1 is SGHVS and CDR2 FQNEAQ. The CDR3 nucleotides are TGTGCCAGCAGCTCCGCCATGCGAGATGAGCAGTTCTTC. This encodes CASSSAMRDEQFF.

CDR3 amino acids: CATRGGFSYYGYTF. The CDR3 coding sequence is TGTGCCACTCGAGGAGGTTTTTCCTACTATGGCTACACCTTC. This chain links TRBV18 with TRBJ1-2; D is unclear. The CDR3 runs to 14 residues. V was cut by 10 bases and J by 3 bases, with 18 bases left in between. In germline, CDR1 is KGHSH, CDR2 LQKENI.

V gene TRBV9 combines with J gene TRBJ2-1, with 9 bases matching TRBD1. There are 15 residues in the CDR3. V shed 4 bases and J 8 bases; nucleotides not matched to a gene: 10. CDR1 and CDR2 (germline): SGDLS, YYNGEE. The CDR3 DNA reads as TGTGCCAGCAGCATTTGGGACAGGGTCGGAGATGAGCAGTTCTTC. Translated: CASSIWDRVGDEQFF.

This rearrangement joins TRBV7-2 to TRBJ2-4; 7 bases match TRBD1. The CDR3 spans 15 residues. The V gene end was trimmed by 3 bases and the J gene end by 3 bases; junction bases not matched to a gene: 5. Germline-derived CDR1 and CDR2 are SGHTA and FQGNSA. The CDR3 sequence is CASSFTRTGKNIQYF. In DNA form, the CDR3 reads TGTGCCAGCAGCTTTACTAGGACAGGCAAAAACATTCAGTACTTC.

CDR3: CASSLVGQIYEQYF. Written as DNA, the CDR3 is TGTGCCAGCAGTTTAGTCGGACAGATCTACGAGCAGTACTTC. The V gene is TRBV27, the J gene TRBJ2-7; D may be TRBD1 (6 bases). Germline assignment: CDR1 MNHEY and CDR2 SMNVEV (reference sequence). V was shortened by 2 bases and J by 3 bases, with 11 bases between the two germline ends. The CDR3 consists of 14 residues.